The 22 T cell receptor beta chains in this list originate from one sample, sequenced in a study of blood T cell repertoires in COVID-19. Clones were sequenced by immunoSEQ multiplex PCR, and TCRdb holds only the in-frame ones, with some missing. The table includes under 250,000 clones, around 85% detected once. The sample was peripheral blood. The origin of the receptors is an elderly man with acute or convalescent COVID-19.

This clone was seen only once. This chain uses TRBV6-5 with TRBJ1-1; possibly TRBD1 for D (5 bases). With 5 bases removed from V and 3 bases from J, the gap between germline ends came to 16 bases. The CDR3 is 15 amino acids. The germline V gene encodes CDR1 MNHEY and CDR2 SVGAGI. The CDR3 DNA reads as TGTGCCAGCAGTATATCTCAGGGTCCCGACACTGAAGCTTTCTTT. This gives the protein CASSISQGPDTEAFF.

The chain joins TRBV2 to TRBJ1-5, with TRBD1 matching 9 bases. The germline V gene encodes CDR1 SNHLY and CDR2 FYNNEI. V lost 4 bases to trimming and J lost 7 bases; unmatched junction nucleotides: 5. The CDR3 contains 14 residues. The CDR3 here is CASSGDREYQPQHF. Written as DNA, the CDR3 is TGTGCCAGCAGTGGGGACAGGGAGTACCAGCCCCAGCATTTT.

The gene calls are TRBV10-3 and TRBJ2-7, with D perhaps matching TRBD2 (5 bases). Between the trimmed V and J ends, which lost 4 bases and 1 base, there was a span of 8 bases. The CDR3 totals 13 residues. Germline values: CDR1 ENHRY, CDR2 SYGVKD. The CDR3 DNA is TGTGCCATCAGTGTTGGGAGATCCTACGAGCAGTACTTC. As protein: CAISVGRSYEQYF.

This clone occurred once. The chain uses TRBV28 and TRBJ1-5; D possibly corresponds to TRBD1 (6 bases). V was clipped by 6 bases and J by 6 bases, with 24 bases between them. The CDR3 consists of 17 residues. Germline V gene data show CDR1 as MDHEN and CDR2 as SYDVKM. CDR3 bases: TGTGCCAGCAGCCTCCCGGGGACTAAGGGGGGAAGTCAGCCCCAGCATTTT. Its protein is CASSLPGTKGGSQPQHF. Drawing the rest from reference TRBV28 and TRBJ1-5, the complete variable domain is DVKVTQSSRYLVKRTGEKVFLECVQDMDHENMFWYRQDPGLGLRLIYFSYDVKMKEKGDIPEGYSVSREKKERFSLILESASTNQTSMYLCASSLPGTKGGSQPQHFGDGTRLSIL.

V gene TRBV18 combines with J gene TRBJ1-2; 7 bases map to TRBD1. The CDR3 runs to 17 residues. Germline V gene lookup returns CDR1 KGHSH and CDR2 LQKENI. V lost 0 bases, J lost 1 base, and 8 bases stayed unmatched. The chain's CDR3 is CASSPPGQSLVNYGYTF. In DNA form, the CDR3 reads TGTGCCAGCTCACCACCGGGACAGTCCCTTGTTAACTATGGCTACACCTTC. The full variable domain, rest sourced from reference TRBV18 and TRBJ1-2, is NAGVMQNPRHLVRRRGQEARLRCSPMKGHSHVYWYRQLPEEGLKFMVYLQKENIIDESGMPKERFSAEFPKEGPSILRIQQVVRGDSAAYFCASSPPGQSLVNYGYTFGSGTRLTVV.

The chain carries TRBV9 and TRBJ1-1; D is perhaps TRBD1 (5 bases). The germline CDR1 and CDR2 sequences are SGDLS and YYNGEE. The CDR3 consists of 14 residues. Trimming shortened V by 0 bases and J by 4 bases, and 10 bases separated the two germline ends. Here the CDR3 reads CASSVAGRATEAFF. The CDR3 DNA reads TGTGCCAGCAGCGTAGCAGGCAGGGCCACTGAAGCTTTCTTT.

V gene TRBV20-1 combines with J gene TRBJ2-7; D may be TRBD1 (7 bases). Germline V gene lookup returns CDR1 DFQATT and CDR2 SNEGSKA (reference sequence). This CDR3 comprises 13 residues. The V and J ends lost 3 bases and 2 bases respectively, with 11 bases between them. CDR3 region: CSASGRGAYEQYF. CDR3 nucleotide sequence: TGCAGTGCTAGTGGCAGGGGGGCCTACGAGCAGTACTTC.

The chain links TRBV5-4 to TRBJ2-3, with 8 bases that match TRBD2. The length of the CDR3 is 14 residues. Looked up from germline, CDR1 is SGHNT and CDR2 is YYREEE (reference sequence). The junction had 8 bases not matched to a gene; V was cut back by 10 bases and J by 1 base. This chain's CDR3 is CALHSGARTDTQYF. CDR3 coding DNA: TGTGCCCTACATAGCGGGGCCCGCACAGATACGCAGTATTTT.

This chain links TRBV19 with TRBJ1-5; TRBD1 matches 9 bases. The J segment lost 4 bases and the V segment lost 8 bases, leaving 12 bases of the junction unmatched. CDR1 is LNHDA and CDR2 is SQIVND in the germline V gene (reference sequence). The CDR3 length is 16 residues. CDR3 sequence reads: CASQGQGAILNQPQHF. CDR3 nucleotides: TGTGCCAGTCAGGGACAGGGAGCGATTCTAAATCAGCCCCAGCATTTT.

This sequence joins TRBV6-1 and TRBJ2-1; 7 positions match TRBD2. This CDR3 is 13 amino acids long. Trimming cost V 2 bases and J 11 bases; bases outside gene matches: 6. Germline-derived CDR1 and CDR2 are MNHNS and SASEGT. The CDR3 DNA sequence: TGTGCCAGCAGTGAAAGATGGGGGGGTCAGCAGTTCTTC. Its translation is CASSERWGGQQFF.

The CDR3 here is CASSYSRVAGANEQYF. CDR3 nucleotide sequence: TGTGCCAGCAGTTACTCGAGGGTAGCGGGAGCAAACGAGCAGTACTTC. This rearrangement joins TRBV6-5 to TRBJ2-7; 9 bases agree with TRBD2. The V gene's germline CDR1 is MNHEY and CDR2 SVGAGI. After removal of 0 bases from V and 5 bases from J, the junction contained 8 bases not matched to a gene. This CDR3 has 16 amino acids.

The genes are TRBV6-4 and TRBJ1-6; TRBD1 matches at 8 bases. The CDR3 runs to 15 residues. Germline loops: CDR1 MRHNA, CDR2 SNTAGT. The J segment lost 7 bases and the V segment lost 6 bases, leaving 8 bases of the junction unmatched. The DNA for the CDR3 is TGTGCCAGCAGCATCCGGACAGGGAGAAATTCACCCCTCCACTTT. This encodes CASSIRTGRNSPLHF.

CDR3 in DNA: TGTGCCAGCAGCCATGGGGGGAATGGGGCTTTCTTT. Amino acids: CASSHGGNGAFF. The chain carries TRBV6-6 and TRBJ1-1; perhaps TRBD1 as D (5 bases). V lost 6 bases and J lost 11, with 16 bases in between. CDR3 size: 12 residues. Germline CDR1 MNHNY, CDR2 SVGAGI (reference sequence).

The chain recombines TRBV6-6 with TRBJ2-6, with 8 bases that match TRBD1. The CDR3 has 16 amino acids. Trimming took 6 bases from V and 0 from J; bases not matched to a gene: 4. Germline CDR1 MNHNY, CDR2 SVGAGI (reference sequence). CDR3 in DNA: TGTGCCAGCAGGTCTCAGGGGGCCTCTGGGGCCAACGTCCTGACTTTC. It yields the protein CASRSQGASGANVLTF.

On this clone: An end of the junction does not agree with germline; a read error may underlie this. The CDR3 reads CVSSRRQGLDTQYF. The DNA of the CDR3 is TGTGTCAGCAGCCGACGGCAGGGATTAGATACGCAGTATTTT. The chain joins TRBV11-3 to TRBJ2-3; D is perhaps TRBD1 (5 bases). The CDR3 totals 14 residues. Looked up from germline, CDR1 is SGHNT and CDR2 is YENEEA.

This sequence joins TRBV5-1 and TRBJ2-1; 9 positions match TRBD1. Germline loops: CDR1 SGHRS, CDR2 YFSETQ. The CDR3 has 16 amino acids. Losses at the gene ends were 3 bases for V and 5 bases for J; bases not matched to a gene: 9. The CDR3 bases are TGCGCCAGCAGCTGGACGACAGGGGGACACAACAATGAGCAGTTCTTC. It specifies CASSWTTGGHNNEQFF.

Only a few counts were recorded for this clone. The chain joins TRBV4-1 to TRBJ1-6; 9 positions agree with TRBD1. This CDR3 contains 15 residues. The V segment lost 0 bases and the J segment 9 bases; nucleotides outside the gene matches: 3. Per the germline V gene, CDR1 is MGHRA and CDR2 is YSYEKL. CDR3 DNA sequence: TGCGCCAGCAGCCAAGACGCGGACAGGGGTTCACCCCTCCACTTT. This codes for CASSQDADRGSPLHF.

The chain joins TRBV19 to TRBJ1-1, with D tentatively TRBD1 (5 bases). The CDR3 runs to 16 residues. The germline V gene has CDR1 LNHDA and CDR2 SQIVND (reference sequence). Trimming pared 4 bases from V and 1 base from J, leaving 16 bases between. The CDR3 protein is CASSTPSHGANTEAFF. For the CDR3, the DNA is TGTGCCAGTAGTACCCCGTCTCATGGGGCGAACACTGAAGCTTTCTTT.

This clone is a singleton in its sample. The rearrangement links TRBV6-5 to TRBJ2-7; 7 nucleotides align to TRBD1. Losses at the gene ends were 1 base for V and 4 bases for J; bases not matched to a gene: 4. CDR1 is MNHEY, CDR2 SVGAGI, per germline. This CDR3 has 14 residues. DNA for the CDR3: TGTGCCAGCAGTTACTTCGACAGGGAATACGAGCAGTACTTC. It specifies CASSYFDREYEQYF.

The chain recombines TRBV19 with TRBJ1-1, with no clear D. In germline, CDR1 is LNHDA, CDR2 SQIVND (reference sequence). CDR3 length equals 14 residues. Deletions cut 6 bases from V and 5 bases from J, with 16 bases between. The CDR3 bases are TGTGCCAGTAGCCCAAGGGAGGTGGGGACTGAAGCTTTCTTT. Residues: CASSPREVGTEAFF.

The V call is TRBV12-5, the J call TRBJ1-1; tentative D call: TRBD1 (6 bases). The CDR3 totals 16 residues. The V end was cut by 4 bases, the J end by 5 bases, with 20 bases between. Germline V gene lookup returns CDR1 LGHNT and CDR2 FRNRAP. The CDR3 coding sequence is TGTGCTAGTGGTTACTTCCGCCCAGGGGTTCGAACTGAAGCTTTCTTT. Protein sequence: CASGYFRPGVRTEAFF.

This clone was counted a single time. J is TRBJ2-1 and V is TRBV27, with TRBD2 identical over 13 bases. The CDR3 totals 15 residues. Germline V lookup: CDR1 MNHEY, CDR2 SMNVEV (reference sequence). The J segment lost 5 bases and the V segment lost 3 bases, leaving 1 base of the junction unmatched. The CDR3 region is CASSFGTSGNNEQFF. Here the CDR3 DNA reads TGTGCCAGCAGTTTCGGGACTAGCGGGAACAATGAGCAGTTCTTC.